This TCR beta chain was sequenced during a study of patients and donors after allogeneic stem cell transplantation. TCRdb re-called the RT-PCR reads through MiXCR, storing one row per CDR3 protein. The sample lists about a million distinct CDR3 sequences, roughly 18% occurring once. This CDR3 has 12 amino acids. V lost 4 bases and J lost 12, with 16 bases in between. From germline, CDR1 is SGHDN and CDR2 FVKESK. The clonotype originates from a human donor who was either an allogeneic HSCT recipient or a stem cell or donor lymphocyte infusion donor (not recorded which). It is not recorded whose cells these are; they may come from a transplant donor. Input material: blood, either unsorted or a sorted T cell fraction (not recorded which). This chain links TRBV14 with TRBJ2-7; D is perhaps TRBD1 or TRBD2 (5 bases each). Here the CDR3 reads CASSRNKGTSYF. CDR3 coding DNA: TGTGCCAGCAGCCGTAATAAGGGGACGTCGTACTTC.